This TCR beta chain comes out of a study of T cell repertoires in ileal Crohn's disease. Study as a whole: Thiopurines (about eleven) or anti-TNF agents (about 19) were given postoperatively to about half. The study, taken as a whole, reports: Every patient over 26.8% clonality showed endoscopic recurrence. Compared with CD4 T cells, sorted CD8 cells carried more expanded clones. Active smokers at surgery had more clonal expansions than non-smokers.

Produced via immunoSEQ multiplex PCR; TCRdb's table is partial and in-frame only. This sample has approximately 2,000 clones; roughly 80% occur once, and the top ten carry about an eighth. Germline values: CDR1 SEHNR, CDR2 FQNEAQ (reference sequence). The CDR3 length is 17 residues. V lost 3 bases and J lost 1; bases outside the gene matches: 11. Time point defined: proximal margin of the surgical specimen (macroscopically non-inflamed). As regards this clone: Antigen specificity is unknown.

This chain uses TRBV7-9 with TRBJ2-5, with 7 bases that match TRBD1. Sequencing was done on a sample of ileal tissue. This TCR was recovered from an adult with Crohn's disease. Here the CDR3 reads CASSLSFEGAFQETQYF. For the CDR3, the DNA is TGTGCCAGCAGCTTGAGCTTTGAGGGGGCTTTCCAAGAGACCCAGTACTTC.